This T cell receptor beta chain stems from a study of OX40 agonist ivuxolimab in advanced cancers. Turning to the study itself: Dose-escalation cases comprised hepatocellular carcinoma, melanoma, renal cell or head and neck cancer.

Unmatched junction bases numbered 10, after V lost 5 bases and J lost 6 bases. Per the germline V gene, CDR1 is SGHRS and CDR2 is YFSETQ. This CDR3 region has 14 residues. The method was immunoSEQ multiplex PCR; TCRdb's version includes in-frame clones alone and lacks a portion of them. The top ten hold approximately 11% of the sample, which has 30,000 to 40,000 clones, roughly 80% seen once. The chain combines TRBV5-1 with TRBJ1-1, with 7 nucleotides matching TRBD1. Here the sequenced sample was CD4+ or CD8+ T cells sorted from blood, taken in a trial of the OX40 agonist ivuxolimab. This sequence was found in an adult with an advanced solid tumor such as melanoma, head and neck, liver or kidney cancer. As DNA, the CDR3 is TGCGCCAGCAGTCCCAGGGGGAGTATGGCTGAAGCTTTCTTT. This gives the protein CASSPRGSMAEAFF.